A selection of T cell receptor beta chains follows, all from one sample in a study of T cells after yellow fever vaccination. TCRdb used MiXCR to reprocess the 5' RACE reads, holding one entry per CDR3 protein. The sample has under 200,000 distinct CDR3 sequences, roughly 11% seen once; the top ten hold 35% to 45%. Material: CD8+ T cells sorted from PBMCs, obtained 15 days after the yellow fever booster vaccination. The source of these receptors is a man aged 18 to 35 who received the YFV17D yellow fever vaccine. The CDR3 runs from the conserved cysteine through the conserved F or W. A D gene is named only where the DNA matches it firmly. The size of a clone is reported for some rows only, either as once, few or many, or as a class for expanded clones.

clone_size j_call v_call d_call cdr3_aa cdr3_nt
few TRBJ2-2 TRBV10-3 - CAISERGSANTGELFF TGTGCCATCAGTGAGAGGGGGAGCGCGAACACCGGGGAGCTGTTTTTT
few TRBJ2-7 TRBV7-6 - CASTPAASSYEQYF TGTGCCAGCACCCCAGCGGCGAGCTCCTACGAGCAGTACTTC
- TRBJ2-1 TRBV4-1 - CASSLDLAGANEQFF TGCGCCAGCAGCCTCGATCTAGCTGGGGCCAATGAGCAGTTCTTC
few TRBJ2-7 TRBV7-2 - CASSPWGGALEQYF TGTGCCAGCAGCCCATGGGGGGGGGCGCTCGAGCAGTACTTC
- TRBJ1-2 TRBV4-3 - CASSQTAGGWGYTF TGCGCCAGCAGCCAAACTGCGGGGGGTTGGGGCTACACCTTC
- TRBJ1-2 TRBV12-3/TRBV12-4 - CASSMGDGYTF TGTGCCAGCAGTATGGGGGATGGCTACACCTTC
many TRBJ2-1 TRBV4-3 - CASSQGPGVYNEQFF TGCGCCAGCAGCCAAGGACCCGGGGTATACAATGAGCAGTTCTTC
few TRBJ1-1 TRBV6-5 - CASSIGGRTTEAFF TGTGCCAGCAGTATTGGAGGACGGACCACTGAAGCTTTCTTT
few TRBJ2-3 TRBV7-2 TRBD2 CASSPRQLAGSTDTQYF TGTGCCAGCAGCCCCCGACAACTAGCGGGGAGCACAGATACGCAGTATTTT
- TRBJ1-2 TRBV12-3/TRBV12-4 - CASAGAPGYTF TGTGCCAGCGCGGGGGCGCCTGGCTACACCTTC
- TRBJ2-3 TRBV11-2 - CASSFWEKPSRDTQYF TGTGCCAGCAGCTTTTGGGAGAAACCTAGCAGAGATACGCAGTATTTT
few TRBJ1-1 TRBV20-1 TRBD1 CSARGRAGGYVEAFF TGCAGTGCTAGAGGCAGGGCAGGGGGCTATGTTGAAGCTTTCTTT
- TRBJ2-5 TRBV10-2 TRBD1 CASSGEEGAPQETQYF TGCGCCAGCAGTGGAGAAGAGGGGGCTCCCCAAGAGACCCAGTACTTC
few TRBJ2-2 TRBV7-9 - CASSALVGPGELFF TGTGCCAGCAGCGCGCTCGTGGGGCCCGGGGAGCTGTTTTTT
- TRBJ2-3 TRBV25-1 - CASRHSRGQLSDTQYF TGTGCCAGCAGACACTCCCGGGGGCAGCTCTCAGATACGCAGTATTTT
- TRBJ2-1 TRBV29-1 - CSVEVRDRDTSGDYNEQFF TGCAGCGTTGAAGTCAGGGACAGGGACACTAGCGGGGACTACAATGAGCAGTTCTTC